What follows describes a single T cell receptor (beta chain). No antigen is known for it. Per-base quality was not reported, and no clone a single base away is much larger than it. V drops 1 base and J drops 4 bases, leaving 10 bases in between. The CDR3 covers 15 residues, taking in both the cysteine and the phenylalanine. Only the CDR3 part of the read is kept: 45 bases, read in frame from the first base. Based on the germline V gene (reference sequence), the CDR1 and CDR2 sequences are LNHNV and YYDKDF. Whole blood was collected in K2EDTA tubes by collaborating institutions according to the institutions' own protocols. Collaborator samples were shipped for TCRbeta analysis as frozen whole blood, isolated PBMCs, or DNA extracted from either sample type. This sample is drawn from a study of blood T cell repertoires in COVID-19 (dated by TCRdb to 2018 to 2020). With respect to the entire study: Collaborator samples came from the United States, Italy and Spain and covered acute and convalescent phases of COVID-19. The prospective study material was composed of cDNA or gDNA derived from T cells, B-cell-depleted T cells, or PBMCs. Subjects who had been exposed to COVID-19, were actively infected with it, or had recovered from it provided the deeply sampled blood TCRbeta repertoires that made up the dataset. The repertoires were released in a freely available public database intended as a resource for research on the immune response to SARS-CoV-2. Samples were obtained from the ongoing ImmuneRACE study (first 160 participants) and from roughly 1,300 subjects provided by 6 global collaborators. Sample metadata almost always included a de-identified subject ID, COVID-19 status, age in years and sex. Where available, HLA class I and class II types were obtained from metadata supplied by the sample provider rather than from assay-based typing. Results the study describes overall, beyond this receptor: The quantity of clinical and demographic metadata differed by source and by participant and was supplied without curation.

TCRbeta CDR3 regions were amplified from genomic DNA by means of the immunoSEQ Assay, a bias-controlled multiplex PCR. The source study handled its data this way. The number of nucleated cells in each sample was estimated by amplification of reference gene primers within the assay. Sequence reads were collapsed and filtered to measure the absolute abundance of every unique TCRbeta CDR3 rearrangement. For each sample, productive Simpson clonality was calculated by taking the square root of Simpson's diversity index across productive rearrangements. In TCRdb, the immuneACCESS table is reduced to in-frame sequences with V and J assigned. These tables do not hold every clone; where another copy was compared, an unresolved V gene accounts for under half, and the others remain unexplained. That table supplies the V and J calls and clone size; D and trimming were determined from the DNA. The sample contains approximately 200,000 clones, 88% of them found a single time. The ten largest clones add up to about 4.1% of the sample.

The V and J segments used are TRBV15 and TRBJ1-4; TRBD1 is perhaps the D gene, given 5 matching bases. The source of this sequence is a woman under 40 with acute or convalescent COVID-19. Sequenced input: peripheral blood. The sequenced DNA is TGTGCCACCAGCAGAGTCCAGGGTGTTAATGAAAAACTGTTTTTT. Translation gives CATSRVQGVNEKLFF.